This T cell receptor (beta chain) was sequenced in a study of cytomegalovirus exposure and HLA in healthy donors. A multiplex PCR was run with 60 Vbeta primers and 13 Jbeta primers. Profiled with immunoSEQ multiplex PCR; TCRdb holds only in-frame clones, not every one. The table records about 130,000 clones, around 78% of them present only once. Germline V gene sequence: CDR1 LNHDA, CDR2 SQIVND (reference sequence). J gave up 1 base and V 6 bases, and 9 bases lay outside the gene matches. The CDR3 sequence is 16 residues long. The chain is built from TRBV19 and TRBJ2-3; TRBD2 matches at 8 bases. This clonotype was obtained from a woman aged 50 to 60 in good health and CMV-seronegative. Sequences were obtained from PBMCs. DNA for the CDR3: TGTGCCAGTAGCCGCCCCCAAGCGGGGGGCACAGATACGCAGTATTTT. Its protein product is CASSRPQAGGTDTQYF. Together with reference TRBV19 and TRBJ2-3, the CDR3 gives the full variable domain: DGGITQSPKYLFRKEGQNVTLSCEQNLNHDAMYWYRQDPGQGLRLIYYSQIVNDFQKGDIAEGYSVSREKKESFPLTVTSAQKNPTAFYLCASSRPQAGGTDTQYFGPGTRLTVL.